The clone carrying this T cell receptor beta chain counts as medium-sized. Its antigen is unknown. This record comes from a study of prognosis after radiotherapy for stage I lung cancer. Study background: Several patients had distant metastases at a median of approximately 7 months after radiotherapy, and some 16 showed no significant progression.

Whole-study results and caveats: Usage of the TRBV and TRBJ genes (in patients with versus without metastases) was reportedly different. Counted unique TCR clones declined after stereotactic body radiation therapy (median around 10,000 versus 6,500).

The germline V and J ends were trimmed by 6 bases and 1 base, with 9 bases remaining between them. Germline CDR1 and CDR2: DFQATT and SNEGSKA (reference sequence). This CDR3 comprises 12 residues. Amplicons of TCR beta CDR3 were generated from genomic DNA by two-round multiplex PCR. Round-one PCR had primers specific to each TRBV and TRBJ gene. TCRdb passed the multiplex PCR reads through MiXCR, listing each CDR3 protein once. The sample consists of almost 40,000 distinct CDR3 sequences, roughly a quarter of them appearing once. The sample was PBMCs, taken before or after stereotactic body radiation therapy (not recorded which). The chain carries TRBV20-1 and TRBJ1-2; D gene ambiguous. The TCR originated in a donor aged 50 or older with non-small cell lung cancer. The CDR3 loop is CSAQLINYGYTF. CDR3 coding DNA: TGCAGTGCGCAGCTGATTAACTATGGCTACACCTTC.